Presented here are 29 T cell receptor beta chains from one specimen sequenced in a study of blood T cell repertoires in COVID-19. TCRdb keeps only in-frame clones here, not all; method: immunoSEQ multiplex PCR. The data contain approximately 300,000 clones, 85% to 90% of them singletons. Sequenced: peripheral blood. These receptors all come from a man aged 30 to 39 with acute or convalescent COVID-19.

The V and J genes are TRBV19 and TRBJ1-3, with D possibly being TRBD1 (5 bases). The CDR3 is 16 residues long. V lost 7 bases, J lost 2 bases, and 18 bases lay in between. In germline, CDR1 is LNHDA, CDR2 SQIVND (reference sequence). The CDR3 sequence is CASTRSLGRAGNTIYF. Here the CDR3 DNA reads TGTGCCAGTACCCGCAGTCTCGGCAGGGCTGGAAACACCATATATTTT.

This clone was detected once. V usage is TRBV6-6 and J usage is TRBJ2-7, with TRBD2 matching over 8 bases. This CDR3 comprises 12 residues. Germline V gene data show CDR1 as MNHNY and CDR2 as SVGAGI (reference sequence). V gave up 6 bases and J gave up 6 bases; unmatched junction bases: 4. CDR3 sequence (DNA): TGTGCCAGCAGACCGACTAGCGCCGAGCAGTACTTC. Protein product: CASRPTSAEQYF.

This chain links TRBV5-1 with TRBJ2-5; D is ambiguous. Germline lookup yields CDR1 SGHRS and CDR2 YFSETQ. This CDR3 contains 15 residues. Trimming took 0 bases from V and 2 from J, leaving 11 bases between them. The CDR3 is CASSLAGLQQETQYF. CDR3 nucleotides: TGCGCCAGCAGCTTGGCCGGATTACAGCAAGAGACCCAGTACTTC.

This sequence joins TRBV19 and TRBJ1-5; perhaps TRBD1 as D (5 bases). The germline gives CDR1 LNHDA, CDR2 SQIVND (reference sequence). CDR3 length: 16 residues. V was clipped by 0 bases and J by 6 bases, with 15 bases between them. CDR3 residues: CASSIDSQGSGQPQHF. The CDR3 nucleotides are TGTGCCAGTAGTATAGACTCCCAGGGTAGCGGTCAGCCCCAGCATTTT.

The V gene is TRBV3-1 (or the pseudogene TRBV3-2), the J gene TRBJ1-3; D remains unclear. Germline values: CDR1 LGHDT, CDR2 YNNKEL (reference sequence). The V and J ends lost 3 bases and 3 bases respectively, with 6 bases between them. The CDR3 contains 13 residues. The DNA of the CDR3 is TGTGCCAGCAGCCAGGGCATTGGAAACACCATATATTTT. Its protein is CASSQGIGNTIYF.

CDR3 loop: CASSLASGGASREYF. The CDR3, as DNA: TGTGCCAGCAGCTTGGCTAGCGGGGGGGCCAGTAGGGAGTACTTC. The genes are TRBV5-6 and TRBJ2-7, with 12 bases that match TRBD2. The CDR3 is 15 residues long. V shed 0 bases, J shed 11 bases, and the junction held 9 bases outside the gene matches. Looked up from germline, CDR1 is SGHDT and CDR2 is YYEEEE.

This rearrangement joins TRBV18 to TRBJ1-5, with a weak D call TRBD1 (5 bases). The CDR3 contains 15 residues. V lost 4 bases and J 0 bases, leaving 10 bases between the germline ends. The germline V gene has CDR1 KGHSH and CDR2 LQKENI. CDR3 region: CASSLTDNSNQPQHF. In nucleotides, the CDR3 is TGTGCCAGCTCACTGACAGATAATAGCAATCAGCCCCAGCATTTT.

This chain connects TRBV28 to TRBJ1-5; 7 nucleotides agree with TRBD1. CDR3 size: 18 residues. CDR1 MDHEN and CDR2 SYDVKM come from the germline V gene. With 5 bases clipped from V and 1 base from J, the junction kept 14 bases outside the gene matches. The CDR3 DNA reads TGTGCCAGCAGTGGGCTAACAGGGGCCCGAGGGAGCAATCAGCCCCAGCATTTT. The encoded protein is CASSGLTGARGSNQPQHF.

This chain joins TRBV28 and TRBJ1-4; TRBD1 aligns across 10 bases. Germline V lookup: CDR1 MDHEN, CDR2 SYDVKM. This CDR3 has 15 amino acids. The trim removed 6 bases at V and 5 bases at J, leaving 6 bases unmatched. The CDR3 here is CASSLAGQGNEKLFF. The CDR3 DNA is TGTGCCAGCAGCCTGGCGGGACAGGGGAATGAAAAACTGTTTTTT.

The CDR3 DNA reads as TGTGCCAGCAGTGAATCGGGGAACTTGTATGGCTACACCTTC. It encodes CASSESGNLYGYTF. The genes are TRBV6-1 and TRBJ1-2; D gene ambiguous. Germline lookup yields CDR1 MNHNS and CDR2 SASEGT. Trimming cost V 2 bases and J 5 bases, with 12 bases left between them. The CDR3 has 14 amino acids.

This chain links TRBV12-2 with TRBJ2-2; the listed D gene, TRBD2, was not tested against the DNA. TRBV12-2 is tagged as a pseudogene. CDR3 size: 16 residues. CDR3 nucleotide sequence: TGTGCAAGTCGCCCAGAAGCGGGGGGCAACACCGGGGAGCTGTTTTTT. Translation: CASRPEAGGNTGELFF.

The chain recombines TRBV5-6 with TRBJ1-2; D might be TRBD1 (6 bases). The CDR3 loop spans 16 amino acids. Trimming stripped 4 bases from V and 2 bases from J, with 18 bases between. From germline, CDR1 is SGHDT and CDR2 YYEEEE. The CDR3 loop is CASSTGTQNSNYGYTF. The CDR3 bases are TGTGCCAGCAGCACCGGGACACAGAACTCCAACTATGGCTACACCTTC.

This rearrangement joins TRBV28 to TRBJ2-7; 11 bases are shared with TRBD2. Germline CDR1 is MDHEN and CDR2 is SYDVKM. CDR3 length equals 14 residues. J lost 3 bases, V lost 7 bases, and 5 bases had no gene match. This CDR3 is CASTRTSGHYEQYF. The DNA for the CDR3 is TGTGCCAGCACCAGGACTAGCGGGCACTACGAGCAGTACTTC.

The table lists this clone with a count of one. The chain links TRBV18 to TRBJ2-7, with 8 bases matching TRBD1. The CDR3 is 16 residues long. The germline CDR1 and CDR2 sequences are KGHSH and LQKENI. V lost 3 bases, J lost 2 bases, and 9 bases stayed unmatched. Here the CDR3 reads CASSPTSGQDPYEQYF. CDR3 bases: TGTGCCAGCTCACCTACCTCGGGACAGGACCCCTACGAGCAGTACTTC.

The chain couples TRBV15 to TRBJ2-5, with D maybe TRBD2 (5 bases). Looked up from germline, CDR1 is LNHNV and CDR2 is YYDKDF (reference sequence). The CDR3 contains 13 residues. V lost 7 bases and J lost 1, with 10 bases in between. The CDR3 sequence: CATMSGTQETQYF. The CDR3 DNA reads TGTGCCACCATGTCGGGAACCCAAGAGACCCAGTACTTC.

This clone was seen only once. The V call is TRBV15, the J call TRBJ1-1; the match to TRBD1 covers 7 bases. Germline CDR1 LNHNV, CDR2 YYDKDF (reference sequence). The length of the CDR3 is 14 residues. The V gene end was trimmed by 8 bases and the J gene end by 6 bases; junction bases not matched to a gene: 12. CDR3 sequence reads: CATATHRDSSEAFF. The CDR3 DNA is TGTGCCACCGCTACCCACCGGGACAGCTCTGAAGCTTTCTTT.

This chain uses TRBV27 with TRBJ1-4; tentatively, D is TRBD1 (5 bases). Germline CDR1 MNHEY, CDR2 SMNVEV (reference sequence). CDR3 size: 19 residues. Deletions cut 4 bases from V and 3 bases from J, with 24 bases between. The CDR3 sequence is CASSSRKTANDAANEKLFF. CDR3 DNA: TGTGCCAGCAGTTCCCGCAAGACAGCAAACGACGCAGCTAATGAAAAACTGTTTTTT.

The V gene is TRBV2, the J gene TRBJ2-1, with TRBD2 as a possible D gene (6 bases). V lost 5 bases, J lost 7 bases, and 18 bases lay in between. The CDR3 is made up of 15 amino acids. Germline V CDR1 and CDR2: SNHLY, FYNNEI. CDR3 protein: CASSYSGTPGNEQFF. The CDR3 DNA follows: TGTGCCAGCAGTTATAGCGGAACTCCAGGGAATGAGCAGTTCTTC.

The rearrangement uses TRBV19 and TRBJ1-2, with D unclear. The CDR3 totals 13 residues. Germline CDR1 is LNHDA and CDR2 is SQIVND (reference sequence). V lost 6 bases and J 8 bases, leaving 16 bases between the germline ends. The CDR3 is CASRESGVLGYTF. In DNA form, the CDR3 reads TGTGCCAGTAGGGAGTCCGGTGTTTTAGGCTACACCTTC.

The V gene is TRBV6-5, the J gene TRBJ2-2, with 7 bases that match TRBD2. CDR3 length equals 14 residues. V shed 8 bases, J shed 3 bases, and the junction held 6 bases outside the gene matches. CDR1 is MNHEY, CDR2 SVGAGI, per germline. CDR3 protein: CASPLASYTGELFF. The CDR3 DNA reads TGTGCCAGCCCACTAGCGTCGTACACCGGGGAGCTGTTTTTT.

This chain connects TRBV7-8 to TRBJ1-1; TRBD1 might be the D (6 bases). The CDR3 loop spans 13 amino acids. From germline, CDR1 is SGHVS and CDR2 FQNEAQ. Trimming stripped 5 bases from V and 6 bases from J, with 13 bases between. DNA for the CDR3: TGTGCCAGCAGCCAGGGCAGGGGTCCTGAAGCTTTCTTT. Amino acids: CASSQGRGPEAFF.

The chain combines TRBV11-3 with TRBJ1-6; tentatively, D is TRBD1 (5 bases). Germline values: CDR1 SGHNT, CDR2 YENEEA. CDR3 size: 14 residues. Trimming took 0 bases from V and 8 from J, leaving 8 bases between them. CDR3 loop: CASSLDGRDSPLHF. DNA for the CDR3: TGTGCCAGCAGCTTAGATGGCAGGGATTCACCCCTCCACTTT.

The gene calls are TRBV5-1 and TRBJ2-1; D is ambiguous. The CDR3 is 14 residues long. CDR1 is SGHRS, CDR2 YFSETQ, per germline. With 3 bases removed from V and 5 bases from J, the gap between germline ends came to 12 bases. The CDR3 sequence is CASSSYTIHNEQFF. The CDR3 DNA is TGCGCCAGCAGCTCCTATACTATCCACAATGAGCAGTTCTTC.

The gene calls are TRBV5-4 and TRBJ1-2; 7 positions agree with TRBD1. The CDR3 covers 16 residues. V shed 5 bases, J shed 6 bases, and the junction held 16 bases outside the gene matches. The germline V gene has CDR1 SGHNT and CDR2 YYREEE (reference sequence). CDR3: CASSLGVSGDSNGYTF. The CDR3 DNA follows: TGTGCCAGCAGTCTTGGAGTTTCAGGGGACAGTAATGGCTACACCTTC. The full variable domain, completed using reference TRBV5-4 and TRBJ1-2, is ETGVTQSPTHLIKTRGQQVTLRCSSQSGHNTVSWYQQALGQGPQFIFQYYREEENGRGNFPPRFSGLQFPNYSSELNVNALELDDSALYLCASSLGVSGDSNGYTFGSGTRLTVV.

The chain recombines TRBV27 with TRBJ2-3; unclear D gene. Looked up from germline, CDR1 is MNHEY and CDR2 is SMNVEV (reference sequence). The V and J ends lost 7 bases and 5 bases respectively, with 13 bases between them. This CDR3 region has 13 residues. The CDR3 here is CASTEEVGDTQYF. CDR3 in DNA: TGTGCCAGCACAGAGGAAGTTGGAGATACGCAGTATTTT.

The chain couples TRBV7-3 to TRBJ2-5, with TRBD2 matching 7 bases. This CDR3 contains 13 residues. V was pared by 5 bases and J by 4 bases, with 4 bases of the junction left unmatched. The germline CDR1 and CDR2 sequences are SGHTA and FQGTGA. The CDR3: CASSEWGGETQYF. CDR3 DNA: TGTGCCAGCAGCGAATGGGGGGGAGAGACCCAGTACTTC.

The genes are TRBV24-1 and TRBJ1-5; TRBD1 matches at 9 bases. Per the germline V gene, CDR1 is KGHDR and CDR2 is SFDVKD. There are 18 residues in the CDR3. Germline trimming cut 2 bases from V and 0 bases from J; bases unmatched to any gene: 7. In nucleotides, the CDR3 is TGTGCCACCAGTGATTCGACAGGGGGAGGATATAGCAATCAGCCCCAGCATTTT. This gives the protein CATSDSTGGGYSNQPQHF.

The genes are TRBV7-6 and TRBJ1-5; weak D call: TRBD1 (6 bases). V lost 2 bases to trimming and J lost 3 bases, with 11 bases between them. The CDR3 extends over 15 amino acids. Germline V gene sequence: CDR1 SGHVS, CDR2 FNYEAQ. CDR3 residues: CASSLSDSNNQPQHF. The CDR3 DNA reads as TGTGCCAGCAGCTTATCGGACAGCAACAATCAGCCCCAGCATTTT.

V usage is TRBV13 and J usage is TRBJ2-3, with D possibly TRBD2 on 6 matching bases. Between the trimmed V and J ends, which lost 8 bases and 5 bases, there was a span of 14 bases. CDR3 length: 13 residues. Per the germline V gene, CDR1 is PRHDT and CDR2 is FYEKMQ (reference sequence). The CDR3 nucleotides are TGTGCCAGCGAACTAGCTTTCGGAGATACGCAGTATTTT. This gives the protein CASELAFGDTQYF.